The subject of this entry is one T cell receptor beta chain. The antigen is not known. The isolated RNA, all of it, was reverse transcribed, so expressed TCRB transcripts were what got sequenced. Sequencing used immunoSEQ multiplex PCR; TCRdb keeps in-frame clones, though not all of them. The sample has fewer than 200,000 clones, 10% to 15% seen once; the top ten hold 0.62%. The data stem from a study of beta chain features in type 1 diabetes. Across the whole study: Patients looked much like healthy donors when it came to age, gender and cell yields. The number of sorted cells examined across all samples was some 98,000,000. Findings and caveats of the study: Since sequencing was performed on cDNA, cells with high TCR expression could be over-represented. Within the patient group, naive, central memory and Treg TCRB repertoires appeared more similar to each other than within healthy donors.

V was pared by 5 bases and J by 1 base, with 12 bases between. Germline CDR1 and CDR2: GTSNPN and SVGIG (reference sequence). This CDR3 is 14 amino acids long. The source is a woman aged 18-30 years in good health. Sequencing used central memory CD4+ T cells from blood. This chain uses TRBV30 with TRBJ2-1; weak D call: TRBD2 (5 bases). This chain's CDR3 is CAWSKGASYNEQFF. The CDR3, as DNA: TGTGCCTGGTCGAAGGGAGCGTCCTACAATGAGCAGTTCTTC.